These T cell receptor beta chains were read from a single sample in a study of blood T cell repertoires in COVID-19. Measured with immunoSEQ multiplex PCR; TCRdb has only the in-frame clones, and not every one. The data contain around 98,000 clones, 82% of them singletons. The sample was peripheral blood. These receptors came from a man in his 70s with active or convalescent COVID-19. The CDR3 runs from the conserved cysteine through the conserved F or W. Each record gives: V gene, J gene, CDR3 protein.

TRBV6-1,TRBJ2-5,CASSEPGLGARETQYF
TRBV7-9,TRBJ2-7,CASSSWDRGHEQYF
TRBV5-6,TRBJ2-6,CASSPGGSSGANVLTF
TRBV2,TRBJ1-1,CASTRQGRTEAFF
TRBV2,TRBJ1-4,CASSPQGYLEKLFF
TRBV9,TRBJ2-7,CASSVRGGDSYEQYF
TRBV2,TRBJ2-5,CASSPDYSKETQYF
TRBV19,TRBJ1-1,CASSKSGQGSEAFF
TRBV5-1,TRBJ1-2,CASSPTGTREGYTF
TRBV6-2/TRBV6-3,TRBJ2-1,CASSSTTATSRNEQFF
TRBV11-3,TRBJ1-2,CASSLVAGNYGYTF
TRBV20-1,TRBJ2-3,CSASGGQDTQYF
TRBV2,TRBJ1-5,CASSRDNQPQHF
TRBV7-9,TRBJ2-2,CASSFSGRTGELFF
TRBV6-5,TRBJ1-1,CASTAGQVNTEAFF
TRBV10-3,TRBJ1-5,CATTNPPGQRTNQPQHF
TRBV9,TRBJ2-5,CASTLGQGQETQYF
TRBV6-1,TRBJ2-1,CASSETGYNEQFF
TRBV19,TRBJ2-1,CASSRGGSINEQFF
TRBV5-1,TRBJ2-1,CASRQHPGEVDEQFF
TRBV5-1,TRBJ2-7,CASSVKLDSYEQYF
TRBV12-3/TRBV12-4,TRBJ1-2,CASSLGRGGYTF
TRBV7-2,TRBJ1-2,CASSLGGVGYGYTF
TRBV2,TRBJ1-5,CASSVGRGAGQPQHF
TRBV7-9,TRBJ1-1,CASSPHREGTEAFF
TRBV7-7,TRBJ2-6,CASSIQGVSGANVLTF
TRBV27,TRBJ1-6,CASSLGHGSPLHF
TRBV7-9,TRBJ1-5,CASSTGQGVGNQPQHF
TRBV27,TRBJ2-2,CASSFWEGWGTGELFF
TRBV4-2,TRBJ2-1,CASSQEMSLSGGKNNEQFF
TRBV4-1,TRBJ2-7,CASSQGGQGTYEQYF
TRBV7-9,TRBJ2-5,CASSHREIQETQYF
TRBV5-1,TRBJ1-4,CASSLGTATNEKLFF
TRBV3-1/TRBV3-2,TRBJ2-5,CASSLSGSKQETQYF
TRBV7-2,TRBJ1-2,CASSLERVYGYTF
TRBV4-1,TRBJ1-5,CASSFRQSNQPQHF
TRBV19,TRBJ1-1,CASRQDRGGRDTEAFF
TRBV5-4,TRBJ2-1,CASSGGPEQFF
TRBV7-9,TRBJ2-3,CASSFGFSGDDTQYF
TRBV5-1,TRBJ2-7,CASSLGVGTDGPEQYF
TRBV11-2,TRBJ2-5,CASSVERGGTETQYF
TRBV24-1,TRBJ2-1,CATSGVAGAIGDEQFF
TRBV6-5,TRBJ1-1,CASSSRGHTEAFF
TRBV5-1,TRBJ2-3,CASSLRGGVPDTQYF
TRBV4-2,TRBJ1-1,CASSQGQVGDTEAFF
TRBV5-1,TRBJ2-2,CASSLIGENTGELFF
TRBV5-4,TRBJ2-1,CASSRTRTGTRVEQFF
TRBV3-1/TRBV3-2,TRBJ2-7,CASSQGGHPWYF
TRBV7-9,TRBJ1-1,CASSLQGGVRLNTEAFF
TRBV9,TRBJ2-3,CASSVGTGVSTDTQYF
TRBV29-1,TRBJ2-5,CSVERTGGETQYF
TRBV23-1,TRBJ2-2,CASSRRVTGELFF
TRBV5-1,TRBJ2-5,CASSLRDWMQETQYF